One sample yielded the 6 T cell receptor beta chains listed below, sequenced in a study of blood T cell repertoires in COVID-19. Sequencing used immunoSEQ multiplex PCR; TCRdb keeps in-frame clones, though not all of them. Of tens of thousands of clones in the sample, about 87% were seen once. Sequencing was performed on peripheral blood. These receptors were collected from a woman of 80 years or more with active COVID-19.

As DNA, the CDR3 is TGTGCCAGCCGCAGGAAGGGACTAGCGGGAACGGACGGGGAGCTGTTTTTT. Translated: CASRRKGLAGTDGELFF. V and J are TRBV4-2 and TRBJ2-2; 13 bases are shared with TRBD2. Trimming removed 8 bases from V and 7 bases from J; junction bases left unmatched: 13. This CDR3 contains 17 residues. Looked up from germline, CDR1 is LGHNA and CDR2 is YNFKEQ.

The table lists this clone with a count of one. The chain couples TRBV7-3 to TRBJ2-1, with 9 bases identical to TRBD2. Germline-derived CDR1 and CDR2 are SGHTA and FQGTGA. CDR3 length: 15 residues. V gave up 4 bases and J gave up 6 bases; unmatched junction bases: 7. CDR3 bases: TGTGCCAGCAGCTCAACCGGGACTAGCACCAATGAGCAGTTCTTC. Protein sequence: CASSSTGTSTNEQFF.

The genes are TRBV28 and TRBJ2-7; D call uncertain. The CDR3 sequence is 13 residues long. V was trimmed by 3 bases and J by 6 bases, leaving 12 bases between them. CDR1 MDHEN and CDR2 SYDVKM come from the germline V gene. CDR3 sequence: CASSLESPAEQYF. DNA of the CDR3: TGTGCCAGCAGTTTGGAGTCTCCAGCCGAGCAGTACTTC. Supplemented by reference TRBV28 and TRBJ2-7, the full variable domain reads DVKVTQSSRYLVKRTGEKVFLECVQDMDHENMFWYRQDPGLGLRLIYFSYDVKMKEKGDIPEGYSVSREKKERFSLILESASTNQTSMYLCASSLESPAEQYFGPGTRLTVT.

The J gene is TRBJ1-1, the V gene TRBV20-1, with 7 nucleotides matching TRBD1. V lost 1 base to trimming and J lost 9 bases; unmatched junction nucleotides: 2. The CDR3 spans 11 residues. Germline V CDR1 and CDR2: DFQATT, SNEGSKA (reference sequence). Here the CDR3 DNA reads TGCAGTGCTAGAGTGACAGGGAAAGCTTTCTTT. It is translated as CSARVTGKAFF.

The chain carries TRBV7-6 and TRBJ2-1; TRBD2 matches 14 bases. Looked up from germline, CDR1 is SGHVS and CDR2 is FNYEAQ. The ends lost 5 bases at V and 7 bases at J; junction bases unmatched: 4. The CDR3 has 15 residues. Here the CDR3 DNA reads TGTGCCAGCAGCGGGACTAGCGGGAGAAGAAATGAGCAGTTCTTC. Translation: CASSGTSGRRNEQFF.

V and J are TRBV7-6 and TRBJ2-5; 11 bases fit TRBD2. The CDR3 is made up of 14 amino acids. V gave up 4 bases and J gave up 7 bases; unmatched junction bases: 5. CDR1 is SGHVS and CDR2 is FNYEAQ in the germline V gene. The CDR3 loop reads CASSSLAGGPTQYF. CDR3 nucleotides: TGTGCCAGCAGCTCCTTAGCGGGAGGGCCGACCCAGTACTTC.